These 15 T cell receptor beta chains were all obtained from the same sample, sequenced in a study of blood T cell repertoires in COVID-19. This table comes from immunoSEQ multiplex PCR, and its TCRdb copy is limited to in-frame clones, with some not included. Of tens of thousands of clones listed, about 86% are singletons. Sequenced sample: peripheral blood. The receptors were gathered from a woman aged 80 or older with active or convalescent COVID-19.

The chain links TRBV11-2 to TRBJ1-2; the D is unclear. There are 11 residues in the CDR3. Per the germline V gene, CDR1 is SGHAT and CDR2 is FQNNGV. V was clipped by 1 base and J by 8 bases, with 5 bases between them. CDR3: CASSLGAGYTF. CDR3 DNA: TGTGCCAGCAGCTTAGGAGCAGGCTACACCTTC. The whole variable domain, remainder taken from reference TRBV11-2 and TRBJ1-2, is EAGVAQSPRYKIIEKRQSVAFWCNPISGHATLYWYQQILGQGPKLLIQFQNNGVVDDSQLPKDRFSAERLKGVDSTLKIQPAKLEDSAVYLCASSLGAGYTFGSGTRLTVV.

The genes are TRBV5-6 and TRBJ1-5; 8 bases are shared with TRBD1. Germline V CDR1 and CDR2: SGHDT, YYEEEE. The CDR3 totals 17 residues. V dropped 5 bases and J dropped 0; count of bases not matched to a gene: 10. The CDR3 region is CASSSLRDRHSNQPQHF. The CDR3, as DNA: TGTGCCAGCAGTTCACTCCGGGACAGGCATAGCAATCAGCCCCAGCATTTT.

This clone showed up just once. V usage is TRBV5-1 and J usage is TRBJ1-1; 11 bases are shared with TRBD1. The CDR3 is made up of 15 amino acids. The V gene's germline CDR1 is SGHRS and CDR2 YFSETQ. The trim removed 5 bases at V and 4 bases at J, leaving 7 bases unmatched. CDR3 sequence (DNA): TGCGCCAGCAGTCGGACAGGGGGCTTGAGCACTGAAGCTTTCTTT. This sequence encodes CASSRTGGLSTEAFF.

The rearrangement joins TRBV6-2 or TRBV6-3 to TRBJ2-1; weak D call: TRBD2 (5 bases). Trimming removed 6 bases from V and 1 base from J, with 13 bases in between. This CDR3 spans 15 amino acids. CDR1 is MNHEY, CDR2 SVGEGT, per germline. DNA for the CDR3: TGTGCCAGCAGCCCTACTAGTCTGTCCTACAATGAGCAGTTCTTC. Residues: CASSPTSLSYNEQFF.

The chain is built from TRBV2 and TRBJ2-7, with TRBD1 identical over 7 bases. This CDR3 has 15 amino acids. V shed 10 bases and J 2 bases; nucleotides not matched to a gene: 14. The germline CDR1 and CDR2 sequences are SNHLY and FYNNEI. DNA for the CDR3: TGTGCCATCGGGACAGCTCCTCGCCTCCCCTACGAGCAGTACTTC. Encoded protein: CAIGTAPRLPYEQYF.

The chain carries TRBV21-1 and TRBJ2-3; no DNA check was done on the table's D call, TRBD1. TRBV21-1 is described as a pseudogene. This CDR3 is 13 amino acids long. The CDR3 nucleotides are TGTGCCAGCAGACAGGGGGGTACAGATACGCAGTATTTT. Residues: CASRQGGTDTQYF.

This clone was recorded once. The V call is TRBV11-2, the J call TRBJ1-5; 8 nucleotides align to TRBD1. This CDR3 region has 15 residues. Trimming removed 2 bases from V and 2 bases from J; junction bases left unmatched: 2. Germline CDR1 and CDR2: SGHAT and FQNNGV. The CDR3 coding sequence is TGTGCCAGCAGCTTACAGGGGGCGGGCAATCAGCCCCAGCATTTT. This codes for CASSLQGAGNQPQHF.

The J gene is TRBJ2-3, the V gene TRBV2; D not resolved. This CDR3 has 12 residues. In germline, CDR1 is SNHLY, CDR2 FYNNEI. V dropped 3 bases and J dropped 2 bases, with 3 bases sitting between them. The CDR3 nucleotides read TGTGCCAGCAGTGACCTCACAGATACGCAGTATTTT. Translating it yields CASSDLTDTQYF.

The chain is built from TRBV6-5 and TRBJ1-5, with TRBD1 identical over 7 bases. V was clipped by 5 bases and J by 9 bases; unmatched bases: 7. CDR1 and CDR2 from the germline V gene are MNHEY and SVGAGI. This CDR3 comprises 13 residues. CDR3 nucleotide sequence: TGTGCCAGCAGTACCGACAGGGACCGGCCCCAGCATTTT. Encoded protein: CASSTDRDRPQHF.

CDR3 bases: TGTGCCAGCAGTCGGACAGGTCAACTTGAAGCTTTCTTT. Amino acid sequence: CASSRTGQLEAFF. The chain employs TRBV12-3 or TRBV12-4 and TRBJ1-1, with 7 bases lining up with TRBD1. The CDR3 totals 13 residues. V was clipped by 5 bases and J by 7 bases; unmatched bases: 7.

Here the CDR3 reads CASSPWDRDEETQYF. The CDR3 DNA reads as TGTGCCAGCAGTCCCTGGGACAGGGATGAGGAGACCCAGTACTTC. This chain links TRBV28 with TRBJ2-5, with 9 bases lining up with TRBD1. Per the germline V gene, CDR1 is MDHEN and CDR2 is SYDVKM. The CDR3 runs 15 residues. Trimming at V came to 5 bases and at J to 5 bases, leaving 9 bases not matched to a gene. The variable domain in full, with the rest retrieved from reference TRBV28 and TRBJ2-5, is DVKVTQSSRYLVKRTGEKVFLECVQDMDHENMFWYRQDPGLGLRLIYFSYDVKMKEKGDIPEGYSVSREKKERFSLILESASTNQTSMYLCASSPWDRDEETQYFGPGTRLLVL.

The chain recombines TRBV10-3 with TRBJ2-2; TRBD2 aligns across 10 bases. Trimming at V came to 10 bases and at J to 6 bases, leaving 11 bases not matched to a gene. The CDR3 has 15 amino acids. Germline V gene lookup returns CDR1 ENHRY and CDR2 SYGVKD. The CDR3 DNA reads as TGTGCCACCCACAAAAGCGGGGGGGCCGCCGGGGAGCTGTTTTTT. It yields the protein CATHKSGGAAGELFF.

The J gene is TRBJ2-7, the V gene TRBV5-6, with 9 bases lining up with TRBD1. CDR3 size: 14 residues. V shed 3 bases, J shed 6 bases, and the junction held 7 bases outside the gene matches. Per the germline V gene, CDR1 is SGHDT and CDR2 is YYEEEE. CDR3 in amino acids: CASSYPGQGTEQYF. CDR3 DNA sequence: TGTGCCAGCAGCTATCCGGGACAGGGTACCGAGCAGTACTTC.

The CDR3 protein is CATSDSGTGSLDTQYF. CDR3 nucleotide sequence: TGTGCCACCAGTGATTCCGGGACAGGGTCTTTAGATACGCAGTATTTT. The chain carries TRBV24-1 and TRBJ2-3; 9 positions agree with TRBD1. V trimming: 2 bases; J trimming: 5 bases; junction bases outside the gene matches: 7. The CDR3 covers 16 residues. CDR1 and CDR2 (germline): KGHDR, SFDVKD.

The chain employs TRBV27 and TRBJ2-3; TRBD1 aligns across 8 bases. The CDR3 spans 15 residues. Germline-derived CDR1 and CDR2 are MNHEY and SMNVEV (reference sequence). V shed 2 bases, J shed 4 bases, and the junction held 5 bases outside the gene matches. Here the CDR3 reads CASSLKDRAPDTQYF. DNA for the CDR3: TGTGCCAGCAGTTTAAAGGACAGGGCCCCAGATACGCAGTATTTT.